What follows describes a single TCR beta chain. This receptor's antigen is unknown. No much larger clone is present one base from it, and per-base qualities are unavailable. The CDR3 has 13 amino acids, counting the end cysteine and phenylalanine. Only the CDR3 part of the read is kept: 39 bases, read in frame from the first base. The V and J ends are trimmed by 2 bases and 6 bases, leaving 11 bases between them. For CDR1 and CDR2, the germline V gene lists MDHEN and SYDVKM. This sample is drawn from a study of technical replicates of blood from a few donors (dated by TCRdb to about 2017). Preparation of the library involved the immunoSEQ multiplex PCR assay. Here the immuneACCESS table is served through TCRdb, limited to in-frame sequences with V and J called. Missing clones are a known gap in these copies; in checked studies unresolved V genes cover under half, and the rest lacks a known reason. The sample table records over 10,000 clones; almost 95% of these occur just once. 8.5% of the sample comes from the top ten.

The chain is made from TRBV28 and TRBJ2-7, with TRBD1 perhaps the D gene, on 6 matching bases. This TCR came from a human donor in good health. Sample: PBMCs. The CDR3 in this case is CASSLRGLGEQYF. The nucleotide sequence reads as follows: TGTGCCAGCAGTTTAAGGGGGTTGGGCGAGCAGTACTTC.